This T cell receptor beta chain comes out of a study of blood T cell repertoires in COVID-19. Whole-study context: Whether acute or convalescent, the COVID-19 samples came from the United States, Italy and Spain. In each case, the material was cDNA or gDNA derived from T cells, B-cell-depleted T cells, or PBMCs.

Worth noting for this clone: Different DNA sequences within this sample yield the same CDR3.

The ends were cut back, 5 bases at V and 0 bases at J, with 9 bases in the middle. Germline assignment: CDR1 SEHNR and CDR2 FQNEAQ (reference sequence). The CDR3 contains 14 residues. Per the study methods: Amplification of reference gene primers was used by the study to estimate nucleated cell counts. The repertoire was sequenced with immunoSEQ multiplex PCR; TCRdb's copy has only in-frame clones and lacks some. V, J and clone size are taken as reported in that table, and D and trimming were inferred from the DNA itself. The table has some 130,000 clones, roughly 90% seen once. Seattle enrolled patients during active infection and tracked them longitudinally.

Specimen: peripheral blood. This clonotype was obtained from a man aged 60-69 years with COVID-19, enrolled during active disease. The V call is TRBV7-9, the J call TRBJ2-3; perhaps D is TRBD1 or TRBD2 (5 bases each). The CDR3 sequence is CASSLEGSTDTQYF. CDR3 in DNA: TGTGCCAGCAGCCTAGAGGGGAGCACAGATACGCAGTATTTT.